The subject of this entry is one T cell receptor (beta chain). Its antigen is unknown. This CDR3 is built from 14 residues. After removal of 4 bases from V and 7 bases from J, the junction contained 4 bases not matched to a gene. Germline CDR1 and CDR2: SGHTA and FQGTGA. Every participant gave one or more pre-ART and two or more post-ART PBMC samples. This record belongs to a study of long-term antiretroviral therapy in people with HIV. The study, taken as a whole, reports: Specimens of blood were obtained during about 2003 to 2017, possibly under older ART regimens.

Sequencing relied on immunoSEQ assay v3.0, run at survey level. Assay: immunoSEQ multiplex PCR; the TCRdb copy retains only in-frame clones and omits some. The table shows 35,000 to 45,000 clones, with 75% to 90% occurring only once. This chain joins TRBV7-3 and TRBJ2-1; TRBD2 matches 10 bases. The receptor's source is a woman between 18 and 29 years old with HIV. The sequenced sample was unsorted PBMCs, obtained just before starting antiretroviral therapy. The CDR3 DNA sequence: TGTGCCAGCAGCTCCGGACTAGCGGAGAATGAGCAGTTCTTC. Its translation is CASSSGLAENEQFF.